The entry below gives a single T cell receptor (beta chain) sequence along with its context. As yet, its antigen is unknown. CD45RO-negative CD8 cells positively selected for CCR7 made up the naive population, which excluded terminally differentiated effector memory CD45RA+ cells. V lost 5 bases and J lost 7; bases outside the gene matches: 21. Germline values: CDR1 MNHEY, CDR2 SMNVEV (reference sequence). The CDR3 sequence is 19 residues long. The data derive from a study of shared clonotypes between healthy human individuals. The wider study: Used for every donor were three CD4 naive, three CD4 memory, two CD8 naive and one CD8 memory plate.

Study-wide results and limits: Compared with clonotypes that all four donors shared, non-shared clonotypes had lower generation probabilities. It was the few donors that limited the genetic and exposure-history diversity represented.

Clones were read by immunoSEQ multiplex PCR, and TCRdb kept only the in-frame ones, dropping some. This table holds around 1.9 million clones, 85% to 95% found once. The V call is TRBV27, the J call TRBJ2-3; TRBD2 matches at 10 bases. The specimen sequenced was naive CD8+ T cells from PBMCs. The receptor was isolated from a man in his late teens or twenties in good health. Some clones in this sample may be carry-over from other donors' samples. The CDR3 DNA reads TGTGCCAGCAGTCCTACCAGCGGGAGGGCCGGGCACCCACGGAATACGCAGTATTTT. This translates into CASSPTSGRAGHPRNTQYF.